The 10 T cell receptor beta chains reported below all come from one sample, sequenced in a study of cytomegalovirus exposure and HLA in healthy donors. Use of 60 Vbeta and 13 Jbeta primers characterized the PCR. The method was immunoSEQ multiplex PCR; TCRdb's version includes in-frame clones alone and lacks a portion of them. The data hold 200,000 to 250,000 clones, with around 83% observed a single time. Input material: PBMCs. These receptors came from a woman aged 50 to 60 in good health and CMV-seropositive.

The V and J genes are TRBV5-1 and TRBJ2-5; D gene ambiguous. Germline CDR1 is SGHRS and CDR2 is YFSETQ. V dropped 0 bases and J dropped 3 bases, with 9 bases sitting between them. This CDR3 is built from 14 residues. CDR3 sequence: CASSLGSGEETQYF. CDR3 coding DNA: TGCGCCAGCAGCTTGGGGTCAGGCGAAGAGACCCAGTACTTC.

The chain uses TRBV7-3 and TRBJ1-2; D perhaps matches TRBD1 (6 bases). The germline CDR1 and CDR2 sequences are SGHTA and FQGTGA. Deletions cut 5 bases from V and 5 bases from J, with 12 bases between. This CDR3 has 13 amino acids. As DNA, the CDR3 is TGTGCCAGCAGCCCGCAGACAGGTTATGGCTACACCTTC. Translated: CASSPQTGYGYTF.

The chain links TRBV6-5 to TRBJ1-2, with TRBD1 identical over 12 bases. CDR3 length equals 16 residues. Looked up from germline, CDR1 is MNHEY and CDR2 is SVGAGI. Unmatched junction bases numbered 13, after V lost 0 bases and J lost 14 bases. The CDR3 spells CASSYSGGGGQGARTF. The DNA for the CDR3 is TGTGCCAGCAGTTACTCTGGGGGCGGGGGACAGGGGGCGAGGACCTTC.

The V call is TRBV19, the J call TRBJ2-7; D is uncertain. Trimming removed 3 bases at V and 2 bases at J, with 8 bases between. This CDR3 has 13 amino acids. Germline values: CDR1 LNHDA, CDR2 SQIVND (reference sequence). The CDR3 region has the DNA TGTGCCAGTAGTATCGGGTCCGCCTACGAGCAGTACTTC. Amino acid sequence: CASSIGSAYEQYF.

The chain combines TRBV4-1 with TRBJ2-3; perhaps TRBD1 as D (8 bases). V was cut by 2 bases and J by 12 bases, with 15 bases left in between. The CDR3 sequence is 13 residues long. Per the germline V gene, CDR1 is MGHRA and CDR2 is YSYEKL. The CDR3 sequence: CASSQTTGGDQYF. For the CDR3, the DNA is TGCGCCAGCAGCCAAACCACAGGGGGGGATCAGTATTTT.

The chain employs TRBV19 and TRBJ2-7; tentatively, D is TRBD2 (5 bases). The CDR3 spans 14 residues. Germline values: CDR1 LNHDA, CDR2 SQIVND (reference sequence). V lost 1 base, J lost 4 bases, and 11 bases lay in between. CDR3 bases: TGTGCCAGTAGTATAGTAGGGCGCGGGTACGAGCAGTACTTC. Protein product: CASSIVGRGYEQYF.

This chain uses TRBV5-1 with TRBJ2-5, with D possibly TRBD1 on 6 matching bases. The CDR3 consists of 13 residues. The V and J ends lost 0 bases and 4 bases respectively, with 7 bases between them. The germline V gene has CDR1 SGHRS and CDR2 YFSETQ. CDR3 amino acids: CASSLDRAETQYF. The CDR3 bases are TGCGCCAGCAGCTTGGACAGGGCAGAGACCCAGTACTTC.

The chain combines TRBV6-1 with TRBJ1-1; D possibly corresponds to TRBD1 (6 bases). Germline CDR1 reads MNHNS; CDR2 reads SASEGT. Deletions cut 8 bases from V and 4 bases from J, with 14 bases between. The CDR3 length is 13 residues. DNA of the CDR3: TGTGCCAGCCTGATTAGGGGGAGCACTGAAGCTTTCTTT. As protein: CASLIRGSTEAFF.

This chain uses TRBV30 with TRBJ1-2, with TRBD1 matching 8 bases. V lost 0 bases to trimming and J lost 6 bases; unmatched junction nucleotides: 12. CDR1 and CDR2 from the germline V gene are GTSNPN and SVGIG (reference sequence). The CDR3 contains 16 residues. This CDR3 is CAWSVRQGALRNGYTF. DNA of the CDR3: TGTGCCTGGAGTGTACGCCAGGGGGCACTTCGGAATGGCTACACCTTC.

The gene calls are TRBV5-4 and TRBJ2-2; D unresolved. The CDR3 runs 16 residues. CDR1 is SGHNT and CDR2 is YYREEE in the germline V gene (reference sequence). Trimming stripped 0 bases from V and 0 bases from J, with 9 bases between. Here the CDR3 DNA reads TGTGCCAGCAGCTTGGAGCAGGCCGCGAACACCGGGGAGCTGTTTTTT. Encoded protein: CASSLEQAANTGELFF.